A single sample is the source of the 2 T cell receptor beta chains below, sequenced in a study of shared clonotypes between healthy human individuals. Only CD45RO-negative cells positively selected for CCR7 counted as naive CD8 cells, so terminally differentiated effector memory CD45RA+ cells were excluded. TCRdb's table, derived via immunoSEQ multiplex PCR, lists solely in-frame clones and lacks some. The sample lists 750,000 to 1,000,000 clones, more than 85% occurring once. Specimen: naive CD8+ T cells sorted from blood. The receptors shown here come from a man aged 25-40 years in good health.

The V and J genes are TRBV7-9 and TRBJ2-3; TRBD1 might be the D (6 bases). V lost 7 bases and J 0 bases, leaving 14 bases between the germline ends. Germline loops: CDR1 SEHNR, CDR2 FQNEAQ (reference sequence). This CDR3 spans 15 amino acids. The CDR3 sequence: CASTGQPPSTDTQYF. CDR3 DNA: TGTGCCAGCACTGGACAGCCGCCTAGCACAGATACGCAGTATTTT.

The chain employs TRBV4-3 and TRBJ1-2; TRBD1 aligns across 8 bases. The ends lost 4 bases at V and 2 bases at J; junction bases unmatched: 12. CDR1 LGHNA and CDR2 YSLEER come from the germline V gene. The CDR3 runs 17 residues. CDR3 residues: CASSPFLTGDLNYGYTF. CDR3 in DNA: TGCGCCAGCAGCCCTTTCTTGACAGGGGACCTCAACTATGGCTACACCTTC.